This TCR beta chain was profiled in a study of PD-L1 blockade in urothelial cancer. V lost 3 bases and J 3 bases, leaving 13 bases between the germline ends. The CDR3 length is 15 residues. Germline CDR1 SGDLS, CDR2 YYNGEE. The protocol was immunoSEQ multiplex PCR, while the TCRdb copy is restricted to in-frame clones and leaves out a portion. The data contain roughly 110,000 clones, 80% to 95% of them singletons. Time point given: peripheral blood 6 weeks after treatment start. The sequencing used PBMCs, collected around atezolizumab (anti-PD-L1) treatment. This rearrangement joins TRBV9 to TRBJ1-5; tentatively, D is TRBD1 (5 bases). This sequence was found in a man in his sixties with urothelial cancer. This CDR3 is CASSEGWRVNQPQHF. The CDR3 nucleotides are TGTGCCAGCAGCGAGGGGTGGAGGGTCAATCAGCCCCAGCATTTT.